This passage covers 17 T cell receptor beta chains from one sample sequenced in a study of Graves' ophthalmopathy and Graves' hyperthyroidism. Using RNA transcripts, the TCR beta CDR3 regions were amplified. HTBI primers served in a first-round RT-PCR, which a second-round multiplex PCR followed. TCRdb re-called the multiplex PCR reads through MiXCR, storing one row per CDR3 protein. Among fewer than 250,000 distinct CDR3 sequences listed, about 32% were seen once. Input material: peripheral blood. The receptors derive from a man between 45 and 60 years old with Graves' ophthalmopathy.

The rearrangement joins TRBV12-3 or TRBV12-4 to TRBJ1-5; the match to TRBD1 covers 7 bases. The CDR3 loop spans 16 amino acids. Trimming at V came to 5 bases and at J to 3 bases, leaving 10 bases not matched to a gene. The DNA of the CDR3 is TGTGCCAGCAGTGACGTGCTTGGGACAGCCAATCAGCCCCAGCATTTT. Translated, it gives CASSDVLGTANQPQHF.

This clonotype was picked up many times. V is TRBV10-1 and J is TRBJ1-5, with D unresolved. The CDR3 sequence is 12 residues long. Germline CDR1 and CDR2: WNHNN and SYGVQD (reference sequence). Trimming took 3 bases from V and 7 from J, leaving 7 bases between them. This CDR3 is CASSDPEQPQHF. CDR3 in DNA: TGCGCCAGCAGTGACCCCGAGCAGCCCCAGCATTTT.

This clonotype was detected ten times or more. The CDR3 DNA is TGTGCCAGCAGCCATGACTGGCGGGAAGGTCGAGAGGCCAGGCAGTACTTC. As protein: CASSHDWREGREARQYF. The gene calls are TRBV14 and TRBJ2-7; D may be TRBD2 (6 bases). Germline V gene data show CDR1 as SGHDN and CDR2 as FVKESK. V lost 3 bases and J lost 9, with 27 bases in between. The CDR3 loop spans 17 amino acids.

The J gene is TRBJ2-7, the V gene TRBV6-1; the D gene is possibly TRBD1 (6 bases). CDR1 is MNHNS, CDR2 SASEGT, per germline. Trimming left V 6 bases short and J 2 bases short, with 17 bases between. The CDR3 is 15 amino acids. CDR3 region: CASSKDRVKPYEQYF. The CDR3 DNA reads as TGTGCCAGCAGCAAGGACAGAGTCAAGCCCTACGAGCAGTACTTC.

This clonotype showed up many times. The chain couples TRBV20-1 to TRBJ2-7; a weak D match, TRBD2 (6 bases). Germline lookup yields CDR1 DFQATT and CDR2 SNEGSKA (reference sequence). Trimming left V 5 bases short and J 3 bases short, with 17 bases between. CDR3 length: 14 residues. CDR3 DNA: TGCAGTGCTTCCCGGGGGTCGGGCGGCTACGAGCAGTACTTC. Encoded protein: CSASRGSGGYEQYF.

The CDR3 spells CASSQGFISYEQYF. The CDR3 DNA sequence: TGTGCCAGCAGCCAGGGGTTTATTTCCTACGAGCAGTACTTC. The V call is TRBV12-3 or TRBV12-4, the J call TRBJ2-7; tentative D call: TRBD1 (6 bases). Trimming stripped 6 bases from V and 1 base from J, with 13 bases between. The CDR3 has 14 residues.

The rearrangement joins TRBV12-3 or TRBV12-4 to TRBJ1-1, with 12 positions matching TRBD1. V shed 3 bases, J shed 6 bases, and the junction held 8 bases outside the gene matches. This CDR3 is 16 amino acids long. The CDR3 here is CASSLGTGGLGAEAFF. The CDR3 DNA sequence: TGTGCCAGCAGTTTGGGGACAGGGGGCTTGGGCGCTGAAGCTTTCTTT.

This clonotype was counted ten times or more. The chain links TRBV12-3 or TRBV12-4 to TRBJ1-1; D is perhaps TRBD1 (6 bases). The V gene lost 5 bases and the J gene lost 2 bases, with 12 bases spanning the gap. CDR3 length: 14 amino acids. The CDR3 DNA sequence: TGTGCCAGCAGTGTGGACAGTCTAAACACTGAAGCTTTCTTT. Translating it yields CASSVDSLNTEAFF.

This clonotype was observed many times. The chain employs TRBV6-5 and TRBJ1-3; D possibly corresponds to TRBD1 (5 bases). Germline V gives CDR1 MNHEY, CDR2 SVGAGI. With 0 bases removed from V and 4 bases from J, the gap between germline ends came to 10 bases. This CDR3 region has 15 residues. CDR3 in amino acids: CASSYSPGAGNTIYF. Here the CDR3 DNA reads TGTGCCAGCAGTTACTCCCCTGGGGCCGGAAACACCATATATTTT.

At least ten counts were recorded for this clonotype. V usage is TRBV20-1 and J usage is TRBJ2-4; 8 positions agree with TRBD2. Trimming removed 6 bases from V and 6 bases from J; junction bases left unmatched: 7. The germline CDR1 and CDR2 sequences are DFQATT and SNEGSKA (reference sequence). This CDR3 comprises 13 residues. The CDR3 DNA follows: TGCAGTGCGGAGCGGGAGAGTGCAAACATTCAGTACTTC. This encodes CSAERESANIQYF.

This clonotype has a count of ten or more. J is TRBJ2-2 and V is TRBV30; no clear D. The CDR3 runs 11 residues. V was cut by 0 bases and J by 5 bases, with 1 base left in between. Germline V lookup: CDR1 GTSNPN, CDR2 SVGIG (reference sequence). The CDR3, as DNA: TGTGCCTGGAGTGTAACCGGGGAGCTGTTTTTT. Encoded protein: CAWSVTGELFF.

The table lists this clonotype with many counts. The chain is built from TRBV6-5 and TRBJ2-7; perhaps TRBD2 as D (5 bases). Trimming stripped 6 bases from V and 6 bases from J, with 15 bases between. CDR1 and CDR2 (germline): MNHEY, SVGAGI. The CDR3 totals 13 residues. The CDR3 DNA reads TGTGCCAGCAGGGCGAGAGGGATGGGCGAGCAGTACTTC. It yields the protein CASRARGMGEQYF.

This clonotype was seen many times. CDR3: CASSYDAERMIDSNQPQHF. CDR3 nucleotide sequence: TGTGCCAGCAGTTACGATGCAGAAAGGATGATAGATAGCAATCAGCCCCAGCATTTT. The chain employs TRBV6-2 or TRBV6-3 and TRBJ1-5; unclear D gene. The germline CDR1 and CDR2 sequences are MNHEY and SVGEGT. Trimming took off 2 bases at V and 0 bases at J, with 20 bases between the two ends. The CDR3 has 19 residues.

The sample holds many counts of this clonotype. The rearrangement links TRBV7-9 to TRBJ2-7; D may correspond to TRBD1 or TRBD2 (6 bases each). Trimming left V 1 base short and J 0 bases short, with 13 bases between. CDR1 SEHNR and CDR2 FQNEAQ come from the germline V gene (reference sequence). The CDR3 covers 16 residues. The CDR3 nucleotides read TGTGCCAGCAGCTTAGAGGTCGGGGGCTTCTCCTACGAGCAGTACTTC. This encodes CASSLEVGGFSYEQYF.

In this sample, this clonotype turned up many times. J is TRBJ1-1 and V is TRBV6-5; 7 bases match TRBD1. Trimming at V came to 4 bases and at J to 2 bases, leaving 4 bases not matched to a gene. Germline CDR1 MNHEY, CDR2 SVGAGI. CDR3 length: 14 residues. The CDR3 loop is CASSWGTVNTEAFF. The CDR3 nucleotides read TGTGCCAGCAGTTGGGGGACAGTCAACACTGAAGCTTTCTTT.

This clonotype has at least ten counts. This may be a read error: a much more frequent sequence differs by one nucleotide. V is TRBV20-1 and J is TRBJ2-7; weak D call: TRBD2 (6 bases). The CDR3 consists of 13 residues. Germline V CDR1 and CDR2: DFQATT, SNEGSKA (reference sequence). CDR3 region: CGARWAGGYEQYF. CDR3 in DNA: TGCGGTGCTAGGTGGGCCGGGGGTTACGAGCAGTACTTC.

There are many counts of this clonotype. The chain carries TRBV6-2 or TRBV6-3 and TRBJ1-5; a weak D match, TRBD1 (6 bases). Germline CDR1 and CDR2: MNHEY and SVGEGT. The CDR3 extends over 14 amino acids. V dropped 6 bases and J dropped 0 bases, with 9 bases sitting between them. CDR3 in amino acids: CASSWTASNQPQHF. The CDR3 DNA sequence: TGTGCCAGCAGCTGGACAGCTAGCAATCAGCCCCAGCATTTT.